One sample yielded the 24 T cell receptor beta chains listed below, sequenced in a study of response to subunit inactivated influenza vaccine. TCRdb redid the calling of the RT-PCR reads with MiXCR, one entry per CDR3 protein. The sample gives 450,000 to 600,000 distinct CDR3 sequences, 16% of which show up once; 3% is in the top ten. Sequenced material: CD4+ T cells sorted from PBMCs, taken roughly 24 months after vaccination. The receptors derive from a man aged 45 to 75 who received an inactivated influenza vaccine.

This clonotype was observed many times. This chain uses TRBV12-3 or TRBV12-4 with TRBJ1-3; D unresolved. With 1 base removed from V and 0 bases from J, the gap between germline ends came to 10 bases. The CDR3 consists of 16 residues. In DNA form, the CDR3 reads TGTGCCAGCAGTTTAGGTGTCACTAGCTCTGGAAACACCATATATTTT. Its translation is CASSLGVTSSGNTIYF.

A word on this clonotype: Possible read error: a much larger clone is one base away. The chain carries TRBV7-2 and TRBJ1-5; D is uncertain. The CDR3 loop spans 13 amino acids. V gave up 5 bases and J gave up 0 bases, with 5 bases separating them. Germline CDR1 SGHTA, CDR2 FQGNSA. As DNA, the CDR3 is TGTGCCAGCAGCCAATATAGCAATCAGCCCCAGCATTTT. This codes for CASSQYSNQPQHF.

The CDR3 is CSAQPGTGTRAQYF. DNA of the CDR3: TGCAGCGCGCAGCCGGGGACAGGCACCAGGGCCCAGTACTTC. This chain links TRBV29-1 with TRBJ2-5, with 8 bases lining up with TRBD1. The germline CDR1 and CDR2 sequences are SQVTM and ANQGSEA. The V segment lost 7 bases and the J segment 9 bases; nucleotides outside the gene matches: 16. There are 14 residues in the CDR3.

The CDR3 is CASSSTGTVNEQYF. The CDR3 DNA sequence: TGTGCCAGCAGTTCTACAGGGACCGTGAACGAGCAGTACTTC. V usage is TRBV12-3 or TRBV12-4 and J usage is TRBJ2-7; D possibly corresponds to TRBD1 (6 bases). V lost 4 bases, J lost 5 bases, and 15 bases lay in between. This CDR3 is 14 amino acids long.

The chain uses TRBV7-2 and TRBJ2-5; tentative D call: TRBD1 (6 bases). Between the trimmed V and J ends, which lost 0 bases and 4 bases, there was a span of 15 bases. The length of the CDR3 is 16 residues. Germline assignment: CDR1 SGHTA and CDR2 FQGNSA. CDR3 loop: CASSLASAVGAETQYF. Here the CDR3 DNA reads TGTGCCAGCAGCTTAGCCAGCGCGGTGGGGGCAGAGACCCAGTACTTC.

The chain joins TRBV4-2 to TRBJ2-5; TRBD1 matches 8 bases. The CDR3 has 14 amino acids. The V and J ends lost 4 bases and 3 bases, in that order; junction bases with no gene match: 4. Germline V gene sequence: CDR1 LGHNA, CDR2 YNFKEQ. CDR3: CASSRTGSKETQYF. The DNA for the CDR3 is TGTGCCAGCAGCCGGACAGGGTCCAAAGAGACCCAGTACTTC.

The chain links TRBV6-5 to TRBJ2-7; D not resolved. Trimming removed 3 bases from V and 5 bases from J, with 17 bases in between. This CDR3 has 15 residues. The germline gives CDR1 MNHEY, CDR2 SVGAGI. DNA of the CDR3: TGTGCCAGCAGTTATAGTATTACCCGAGGCCACGAGCAGTACTTC. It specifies CASSYSITRGHEQYF.

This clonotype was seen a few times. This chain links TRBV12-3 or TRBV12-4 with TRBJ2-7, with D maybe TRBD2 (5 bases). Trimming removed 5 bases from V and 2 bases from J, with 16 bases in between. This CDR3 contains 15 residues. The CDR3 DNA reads TGTGCCAGCAGTCCCTGGGCAGAGGGTACCTACGAGCAGTACTTC. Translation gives CASSPWAEGTYEQYF.

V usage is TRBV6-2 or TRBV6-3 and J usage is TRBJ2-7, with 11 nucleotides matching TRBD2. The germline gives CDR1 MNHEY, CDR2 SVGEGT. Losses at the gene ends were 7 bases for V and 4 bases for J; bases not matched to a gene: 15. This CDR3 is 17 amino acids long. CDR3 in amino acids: CASTGATSGIGNYEQYF. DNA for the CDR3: TGTGCCAGCACCGGAGCGACTAGCGGGATAGGAAATTACGAGCAGTACTTC.

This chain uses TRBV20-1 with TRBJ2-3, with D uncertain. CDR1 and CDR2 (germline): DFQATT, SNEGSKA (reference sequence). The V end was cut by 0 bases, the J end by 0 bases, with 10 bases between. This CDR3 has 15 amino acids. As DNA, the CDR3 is TGCAGTGCTAGAGATTTCGGCAAGAGCACAGATACGCAGTATTTT. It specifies CSARDFGKSTDTQYF.

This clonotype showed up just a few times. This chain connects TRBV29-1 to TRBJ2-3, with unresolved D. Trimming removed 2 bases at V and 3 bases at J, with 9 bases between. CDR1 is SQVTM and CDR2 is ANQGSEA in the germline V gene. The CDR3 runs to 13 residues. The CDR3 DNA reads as TGCAGCGTTGAATACCAGACAACAGATACGCAGTATTTT. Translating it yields CSVEYQTTDTQYF.

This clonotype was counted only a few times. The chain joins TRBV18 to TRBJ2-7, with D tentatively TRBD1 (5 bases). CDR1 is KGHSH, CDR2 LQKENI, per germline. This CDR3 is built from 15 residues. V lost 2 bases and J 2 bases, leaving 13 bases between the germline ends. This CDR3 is CASSPKGVGAYEQYF. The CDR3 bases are TGTGCCAGCTCACCAAAAGGGGTAGGGGCCTACGAGCAGTACTTC.

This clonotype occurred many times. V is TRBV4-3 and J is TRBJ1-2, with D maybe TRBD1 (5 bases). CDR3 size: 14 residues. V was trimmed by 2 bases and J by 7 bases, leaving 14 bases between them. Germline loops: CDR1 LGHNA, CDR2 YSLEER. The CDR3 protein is CASSQSRGGSGYTF. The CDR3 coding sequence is TGCGCCAGCAGCCAAAGCCGGGGGGGAAGTGGCTACACCTTC.

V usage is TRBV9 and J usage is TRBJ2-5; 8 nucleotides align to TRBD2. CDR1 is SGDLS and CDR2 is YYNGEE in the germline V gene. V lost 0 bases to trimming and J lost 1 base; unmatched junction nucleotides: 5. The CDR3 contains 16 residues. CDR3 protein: CASSVEASGLQETQYF. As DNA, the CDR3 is TGTGCCAGCAGCGTAGAGGCTAGCGGGCTCCAAGAGACCCAGTACTTC.

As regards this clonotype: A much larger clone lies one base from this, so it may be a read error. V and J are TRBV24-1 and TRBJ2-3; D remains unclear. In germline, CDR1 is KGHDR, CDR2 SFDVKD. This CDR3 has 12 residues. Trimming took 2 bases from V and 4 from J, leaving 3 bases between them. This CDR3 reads CATSDWSDTQYF. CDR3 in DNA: TGTGCCACCAGTGATTGGTCAGATACGCAGTATTTT.

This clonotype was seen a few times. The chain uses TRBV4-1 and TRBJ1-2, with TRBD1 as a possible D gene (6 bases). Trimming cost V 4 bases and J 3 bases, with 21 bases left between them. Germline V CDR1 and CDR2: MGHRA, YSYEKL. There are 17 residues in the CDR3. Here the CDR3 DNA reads TGCGCCAGCAGCCCTCGTTGGGGGGCGCGGGGACACTATGGCTACACCTTC. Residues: CASSPRWGARGHYGYTF.

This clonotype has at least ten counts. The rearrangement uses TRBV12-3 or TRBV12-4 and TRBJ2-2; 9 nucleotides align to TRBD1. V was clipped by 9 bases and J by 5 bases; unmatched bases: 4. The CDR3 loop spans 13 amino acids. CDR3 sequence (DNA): TGTGCCAGTAGACAGGGGGGGACCGGGGAGCTGTTTTTT. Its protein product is CASRQGGTGELFF.

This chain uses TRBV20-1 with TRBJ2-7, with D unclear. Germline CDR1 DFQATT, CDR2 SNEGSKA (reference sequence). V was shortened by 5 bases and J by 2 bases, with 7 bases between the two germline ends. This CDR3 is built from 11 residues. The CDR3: CSAVRTYEQYF. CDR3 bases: TGCAGTGCTGTCCGAACCTACGAGCAGTACTTC.

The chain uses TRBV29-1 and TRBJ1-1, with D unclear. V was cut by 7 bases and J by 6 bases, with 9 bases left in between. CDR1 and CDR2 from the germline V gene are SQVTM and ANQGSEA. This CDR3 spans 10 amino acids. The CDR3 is CSGLDAEAFF. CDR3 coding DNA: TGCAGCGGCCTGGACGCTGAAGCTTTCTTT.

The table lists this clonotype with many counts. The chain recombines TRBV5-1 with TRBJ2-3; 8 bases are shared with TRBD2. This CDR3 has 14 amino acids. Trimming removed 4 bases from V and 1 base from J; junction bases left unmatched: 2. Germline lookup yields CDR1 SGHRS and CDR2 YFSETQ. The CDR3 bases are TGCGCCAGCAGCCCACTAGCGGGCACAGATACGCAGTATTTT. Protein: CASSPLAGTDTQYF.

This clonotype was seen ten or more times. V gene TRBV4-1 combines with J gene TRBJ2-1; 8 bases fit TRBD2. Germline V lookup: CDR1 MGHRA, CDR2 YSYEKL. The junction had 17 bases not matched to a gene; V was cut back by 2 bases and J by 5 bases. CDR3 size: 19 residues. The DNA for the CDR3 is TGCGCCAGCAGCCAAATAGGGGTTAACCGGGGGGGACTACACAATGAGCAGTTCTTC. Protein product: CASSQIGVNRGGLHNEQFF.

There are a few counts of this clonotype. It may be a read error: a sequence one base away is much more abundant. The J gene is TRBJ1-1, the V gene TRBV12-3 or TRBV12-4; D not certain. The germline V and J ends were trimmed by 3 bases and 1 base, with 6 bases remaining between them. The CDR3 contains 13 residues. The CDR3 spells CASSFGTNTEAFF. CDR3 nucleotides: TGTGCCAGCAGTTTTGGAACGAACACTGAAGCTTTCTTT.

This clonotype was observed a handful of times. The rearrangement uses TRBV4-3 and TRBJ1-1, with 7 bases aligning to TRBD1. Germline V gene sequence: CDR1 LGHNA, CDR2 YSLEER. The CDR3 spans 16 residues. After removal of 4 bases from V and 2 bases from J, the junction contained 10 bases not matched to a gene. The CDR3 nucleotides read TGCGCCAGCAGCCCCAACTACCGACAGGGCAACACTGAAGCTTTCTTT. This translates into CASSPNYRQGNTEAFF.

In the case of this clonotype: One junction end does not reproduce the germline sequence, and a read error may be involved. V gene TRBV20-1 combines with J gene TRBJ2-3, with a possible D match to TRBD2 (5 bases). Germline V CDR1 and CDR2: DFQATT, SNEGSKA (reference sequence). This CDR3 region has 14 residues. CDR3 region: CSTREGSSTDTQYF. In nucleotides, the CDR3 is TGCAGTACTAGAGAAGGATCTAGCACAGATACGCAGTATTTT.